The 27 T cell receptor beta chains listed next were all sequenced from one sample in a study of blood T cell repertoires in COVID-19. Clones were sequenced by immunoSEQ multiplex PCR, and TCRdb holds only the in-frame ones, with some missing. This sample yields about 210,000 clones, of which about 76% are seen a single time; just under 9% belongs to the top ten. The sequenced sample consisted of PBMCs or T cells enriched from blood (not recorded which). The source of these receptors is a woman aged 45-65 years with acute COVID-19.

The chain has TRBV27 and TRBJ1-3; the D gene is possibly TRBD1 (6 bases). CDR3 length equals 14 residues. V was trimmed by 6 bases and J by 4 bases, leaving 13 bases between them. CDR1 is MNHEY, CDR2 SMNVEV, per germline (reference sequence). Here the CDR3 reads CASSRSGQGNTIYF. The CDR3 bases are TGTGCCAGCAGCCGATCAGGACAGGGAAACACCATATATTTT.

The chain is built from TRBV3-1 (or the pseudogene TRBV3-2) and TRBJ1-3; D is undetermined. The CDR3 loop spans 16 amino acids. CDR1 is LGHDT and CDR2 is YNNKEL in the germline V gene (reference sequence). Trimming took 0 bases from V and 5 from J, leaving 14 bases between them. This CDR3 reads CASSQDFTDLRNTIYF. For the CDR3, the DNA is TGTGCCAGCAGCCAAGATTTCACGGACTTGAGAAACACCATATATTTT.

The rearrangement links TRBV9 to TRBJ2-1; D unresolved. The CDR3 loop spans 13 amino acids. Trimming took 3 bases from V and 5 from J, leaving 9 bases between them. CDR1 and CDR2 (germline): SGDLS, YYNGEE. The DNA for the CDR3 is TGTGCCAGCAGCGAACGTCAGGACAATGAGCAGTTCTTC. It translates to CASSERQDNEQFF.

V is TRBV3-1 (or the pseudogene TRBV3-2) and J is TRBJ2-7, with a possible D match to TRBD2 (6 bases). The CDR3 extends over 16 amino acids. From germline, CDR1 is LGHDT and CDR2 YNNKEL (reference sequence). Trimming took 4 bases from V and 2 from J, leaving 18 bases between them. The CDR3 DNA sequence: TGTGCCAGCAGCCTCCTGGAGGGAAGGGTTACCTACGAGCAGTACTTC. Encoded protein: CASSLLEGRVTYEQYF.

This clone was detected only a few times. The J gene is TRBJ2-2, the V gene TRBV5-1; a possible D gene is TRBD1 (6 bases). V was clipped by 5 bases and J by 4 bases, with 9 bases between them. Germline assignment: CDR1 SGHRS and CDR2 YFSETQ. The CDR3 loop spans 13 amino acids. DNA for the CDR3: TGCGCCAGCAGTGGACAGAGCACCGGGGAGCTGTTTTTT. Protein product: CASSGQSTGELFF.

The J gene is TRBJ1-1, the V gene TRBV7-2, with 7 bases aligning to TRBD1. The V gene end was trimmed by 3 bases and the J gene end by 4 bases; junction bases not matched to a gene: 8. The CDR3 runs to 15 residues. Germline V lookup: CDR1 SGHTA, CDR2 FQGNSA. The CDR3 nucleotides are TGTGCCAGCAGCTTGACCCGACAGGGAGGCACTGAAGCTTTCTTT. It yields the protein CASSLTRQGGTEAFF. Supplemented by reference TRBV7-2 and TRBJ1-1, the full variable domain reads GAGVSQSPSNKVTEKGKDVELRCDPISGHTALYWYRQSLGQGLEFLIYFQGNSAPDKSGLPSDRFSAERTGGSVSTLTIQRTQQEDSAVYLCASSLTRQGGTEAFFGQGTRLTVV.

This chain links TRBV21-1 with TRBJ1-5; TRBD1 reflects the table's D call only, with no check against the DNA. TRBV21-1 is tagged as a pseudogene. The CDR3 is made up of 15 amino acids. The CDR3 spells CASSKIGGASNPQHF. DNA for the CDR3: TGTGCCAGCAGCAAAATAGGGGGCGCGAGTAACCCCCAGCATTTT.

The V call is TRBV18, the J call TRBJ2-3, with D uncertain. Deletions cut 0 bases from V and 2 bases from J, with 9 bases between. The CDR3 consists of 15 residues. Germline CDR1 reads KGHSH; CDR2 reads LQKENI. CDR3 nucleotides: TGTGCCAGCTCACCACCTGTACAAAACACAGATACGCAGTATTTT. It codes for CASSPPVQNTDTQYF.

This clone was picked up one time. The chain combines TRBV3-1 (or the pseudogene TRBV3-2) with TRBJ2-7; 7 bases are a match to TRBD1. The CDR3 sequence is 15 residues long. Per germline, CDR1 LGHDT and CDR2 YNNKEL (reference sequence). Unmatched junction bases numbered 8, after V lost 4 bases and J lost 2 bases. This CDR3 reads CASSLQGFTAYEQYF. The CDR3 coding sequence is TGTGCCAGCAGCCTACAGGGGTTTACCGCCTACGAGCAGTACTTC.

The V and J genes are TRBV29-1 and TRBJ2-7; TRBD1 might be the D (7 bases). CDR3 length: 15 residues. Trimming left V 4 bases short and J 2 bases short, with 18 bases between. The V gene's germline CDR1 is SQVTM and CDR2 ANQGSEA. The CDR3 coding sequence is TGCAGCGTTGTGGGAGGAGGGGGCTCCCCCTACGAGCAGTACTTC. Its translation is CSVVGGGGSPYEQYF.

V and J are TRBV11-2 and TRBJ1-1; unclear D gene. This CDR3 is built from 15 residues. CDR1 SGHAT and CDR2 FQNNGV come from the germline V gene. The V and J ends lost 5 bases and 2 bases respectively, with 15 bases between them. CDR3 in amino acids: CASSPRAPPNTEAFF. The CDR3 DNA follows: TGTGCCAGCAGCCCACGAGCCCCTCCAAACACTGAAGCTTTCTTT.

As regards this clone: Mismatch with germline at one junction end may stem from a read error. The chain employs TRBV3-1 (or the pseudogene TRBV3-2) and TRBJ2-5, with 12 bases matching TRBD2. The CDR3 runs 15 residues. CDR1 and CDR2 (germline): LGHDT, YNNKEL (reference sequence). CDR3 nucleotide sequence: TGTGCCAGCAGGCAAGGACTAGCGGGGCCAGAGACCCAGTACTTC. Residues: CASRQGLAGPETQYF.

V is TRBV29-1 and J is TRBJ2-3; the D gene is possibly TRBD1 (6 bases). There are 13 residues in the CDR3. Between the trimmed V and J ends, which lost 7 bases and 2 bases, there was a span of 13 bases. Per the germline V gene, CDR1 is SQVTM and CDR2 is ANQGSEA. This CDR3 reads CSGVDSNTDTQYF. As DNA, the CDR3 is TGCAGCGGCGTGGACAGTAACACAGATACGCAGTATTTT.

The V call is TRBV15, the J call TRBJ1-3, with 9 bases lining up with TRBD1. Germline V gives CDR1 LNHNV, CDR2 YYDKDF (reference sequence). J gave up 0 bases and V 3 bases, and 9 bases lay outside the gene matches. This CDR3 region has 18 residues. For the CDR3, the DNA is TGTGCCACCAGCAGGGACAGGGGAATCGTTGCCTCTGGAAACACCATATATTTT. It specifies CATSRDRGIVASGNTIYF.

J is TRBJ2-2 and V is TRBV3-1 (or the pseudogene TRBV3-2), with TRBD1 matching 9 bases. Germline V lookup: CDR1 LGHDT, CDR2 YNNKEL (reference sequence). With V trimmed by 4 bases and J by 6 bases, 15 bases remained unmatched. CDR3 length equals 18 residues. CDR3 sequence (DNA): TGTGCCAGCAGCCTTCACCAGACAGGGGGTTCGAAGTCCGGGGAGCTGTTTTTT. Protein: CASSLHQTGGSKSGELFF.

The chain couples TRBV12-3 or TRBV12-4 to TRBJ2-7; the D is unclear. V lost 5 bases, J lost 4 bases, and 9 bases lay in between. The CDR3 is made up of 12 amino acids. This CDR3 reads CASSLTPYEQYF. As DNA, the CDR3 is TGTGCCAGCAGTCTGACTCCGTACGAGCAGTACTTC.

About this clone: A much larger clone lies one base from this, so it may be a read error. The chain has TRBV28 and TRBJ2-6; the D is unclear. The germline V gene has CDR1 MDHEN and CDR2 SYDVKM. CDR3 length equals 13 residues. V lost 4 bases, J lost 2 bases, and 3 bases lay in between. The CDR3 region is CASSSTGANVLTF. The CDR3 DNA reads TGTGCCAGCAGTTCCACTGGGGCCAACGTCCTGACTTTC.

The J gene is TRBJ1-4, the V gene TRBV28; tentatively, D is TRBD1 (5 bases). The CDR3 covers 14 residues. Germline V lookup: CDR1 MDHEN, CDR2 SYDVKM. The V and J ends lost 7 bases and 7 bases respectively, with 16 bases between them. CDR3 residues: CASTGEVRREKLFF. The CDR3 region has the DNA TGTGCCAGCACGGGGGAAGTGCGTCGTGAAAAACTGTTTTTT.

This clone was seen only a few times. The rearrangement links TRBV4-3 to TRBJ2-7; 8 bases line up with TRBD1. Germline V lookup: CDR1 LGHNA, CDR2 YSLEER. The CDR3 is made up of 15 amino acids. Losses at the gene ends were 0 bases for V and 4 bases for J; bases not matched to a gene: 5. This CDR3 reads CASSQDRTGPYEQYF. The DNA for the CDR3 is TGCGCCAGCAGCCAAGATCGGACAGGGCCTTACGAGCAGTACTTC.

This clone was counted a single time. V usage is TRBV28 and J usage is TRBJ2-5; D is unresolved. The CDR3 runs 14 residues. V lost 2 bases to trimming and J lost 5 bases, with 12 bases between them. Per the germline V gene, CDR1 is MDHEN and CDR2 is SYDVKM. In DNA, the CDR3 is TGTGCCAGCAGTTTACCGGAGTTAATGGAGACCCAGTACTTC. This gives the protein CASSLPELMETQYF.

This clone was seen many times. The chain recombines TRBV6-5 with TRBJ2-1, with TRBD2 matching over 10 bases. Germline V gene data show CDR1 as MNHEY and CDR2 as SVGAGI. V was pared by 7 bases and J by 3 bases, with 6 bases of the junction left unmatched. This CDR3 is built from 15 residues. The CDR3 reads CASTRTSGDYNEQFF. CDR3 nucleotide sequence: TGTGCCAGCACCCGGACTAGCGGAGACTACAATGAGCAGTTCTTC.

The chain employs TRBV10-3 and TRBJ1-1, with 8 bases lining up with TRBD1. The V segment lost 10 bases and the J segment 1 base; nucleotides outside the gene matches: 14. CDR3 length equals 16 residues. In germline, CDR1 is ENHRY, CDR2 SYGVKD. CDR3 DNA: TGTGCCACCGAGTCAGGACAGGGAAGGGAGAACACTGAAGCTTTCTTT. As protein: CATESGQGRENTEAFF.

The chain combines TRBV10-3 with TRBJ1-3; 9 nucleotides align to TRBD1. This CDR3 region has 15 residues. The trim removed 10 bases at V and 8 bases at J, leaving 15 bases unmatched. CDR1 is ENHRY and CDR2 is SYGVKD in the germline V gene. The CDR3 is CASPGQGTSWDTIYF. CDR3 in DNA: TGTGCCAGCCCGGGACAGGGAACGTCTTGGGACACCATATATTTT.

The V call is TRBV7-6, the J call TRBJ1-4; TRBD1 agrees at 7 bases. Per germline, CDR1 SGHVS and CDR2 FNYEAQ. V lost 1 base to trimming and J lost 2 bases; unmatched junction nucleotides: 4. The CDR3 has 16 residues. DNA for the CDR3: TGTGCCAGCAGCTTAGAGAGGGGGCGGACTAATGAAAAACTGTTTTTT. This encodes CASSLERGRTNEKLFF.

The chain recombines TRBV27 with TRBJ2-7; the D gene is possibly TRBD2 (5 bases). V was shortened by 8 bases and J by 1 base, with 15 bases between the two germline ends. Germline-derived CDR1 and CDR2 are MNHEY and SMNVEV (reference sequence). This CDR3 contains 14 residues. The CDR3 region has the DNA TGTGCCAGCGGGTGGGCTAGCTTATCCTACGAGCAGTACTTC. Protein: CASGWASLSYEQYF.

The chain joins TRBV7-8 to TRBJ2-7; D is undetermined. CDR3 size: 14 residues. Germline V CDR1 and CDR2: SGHVS, FQNEAQ. The V end lost 1 base, the J end lost 2 bases, and 9 bases lay between the germline ends. Here the CDR3 reads CASSLGPVAYEQYF. As DNA, the CDR3 is TGTGCCAGCAGCTTAGGTCCGGTCGCCTACGAGCAGTACTTC.

The chain is built from TRBV7-9 and TRBJ1-2; 8 positions agree with TRBD1. Germline V lookup: CDR1 SEHNR, CDR2 FQNEAQ (reference sequence). Trimming at V came to 3 bases and at J to 6 bases, leaving 6 bases not matched to a gene. The CDR3 runs to 14 residues. CDR3 DNA: TGTGCCAGCAGCTTTGGAGACAGGGGAGATGGCTACACCTTC. It codes for CASSFGDRGDGYTF.